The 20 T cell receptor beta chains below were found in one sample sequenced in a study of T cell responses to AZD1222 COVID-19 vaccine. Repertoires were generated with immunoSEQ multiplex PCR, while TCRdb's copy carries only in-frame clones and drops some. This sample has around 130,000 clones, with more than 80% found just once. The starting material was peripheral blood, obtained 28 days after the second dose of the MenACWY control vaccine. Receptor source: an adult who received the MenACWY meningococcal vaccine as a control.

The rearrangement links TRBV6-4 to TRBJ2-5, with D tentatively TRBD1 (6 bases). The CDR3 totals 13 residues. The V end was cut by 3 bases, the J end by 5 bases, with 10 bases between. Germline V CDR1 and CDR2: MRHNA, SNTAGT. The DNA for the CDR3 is TGTGCCAGCAGTGAAGGGCAGGGGGAGACCCAGTACTTC. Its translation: CASSEGQGETQYF.

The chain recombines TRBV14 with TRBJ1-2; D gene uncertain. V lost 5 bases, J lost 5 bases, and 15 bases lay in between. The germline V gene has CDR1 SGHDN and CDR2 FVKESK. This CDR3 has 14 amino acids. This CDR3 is CASSSAGQGYGYTF. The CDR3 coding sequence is TGTGCCAGCAGCTCAGCGGGCCAAGGGTATGGCTACACCTTC.

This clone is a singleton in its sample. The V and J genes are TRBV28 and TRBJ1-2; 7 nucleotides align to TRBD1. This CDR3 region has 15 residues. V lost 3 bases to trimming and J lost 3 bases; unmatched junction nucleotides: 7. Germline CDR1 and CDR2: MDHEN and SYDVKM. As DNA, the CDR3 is TGTGCCAGCAGTTTGAGGGGGCAGGTTGACTATGGCTACACCTTC. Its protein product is CASSLRGQVDYGYTF.

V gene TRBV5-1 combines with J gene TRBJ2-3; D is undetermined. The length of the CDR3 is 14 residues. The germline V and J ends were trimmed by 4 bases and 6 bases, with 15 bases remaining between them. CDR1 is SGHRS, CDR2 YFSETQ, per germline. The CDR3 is CASSDTDSSDTQYF. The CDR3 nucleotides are TGCGCCAGCAGCGATACCGACTCGAGCGATACGCAGTATTTT.

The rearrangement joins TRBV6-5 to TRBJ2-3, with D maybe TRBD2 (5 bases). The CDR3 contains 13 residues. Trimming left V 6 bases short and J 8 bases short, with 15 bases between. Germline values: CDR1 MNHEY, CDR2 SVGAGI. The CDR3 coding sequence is TGTGCCAGCAGCCGCGGACTGGGGAGTACGCAGTATTTT. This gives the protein CASSRGLGSTQYF.

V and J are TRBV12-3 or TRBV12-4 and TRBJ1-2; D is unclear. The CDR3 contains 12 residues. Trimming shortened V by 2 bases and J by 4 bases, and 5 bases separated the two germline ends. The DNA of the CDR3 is TGTGCCAGCAGTTTAACAGCCTATGGCTACACCTTC. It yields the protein CASSLTAYGYTF.

Here the CDR3 DNA reads TGTGCCAGCAGCCGAGTAGACCCGACAGGGAGGGAGAAAGAGACCCAGTACTTC. This sequence encodes CASSRVDPTGREKETQYF. The rearrangement joins TRBV3-1 (or the pseudogene TRBV3-2) to TRBJ2-5; D may match TRBD1 or TRBD2 (7 bases each). The CDR3 is 18 residues long. Trimming shortened V by 4 bases and J by 3 bases, and 24 bases separated the two germline ends. Germline values: CDR1 LGHDT, CDR2 YNNKEL (reference sequence).

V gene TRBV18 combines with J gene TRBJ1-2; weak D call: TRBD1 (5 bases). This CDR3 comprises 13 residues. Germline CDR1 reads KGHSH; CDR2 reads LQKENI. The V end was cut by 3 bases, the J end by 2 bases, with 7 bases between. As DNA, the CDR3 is TGTGCCAGCTCACCCGGGACGAACTATGGCTACACCTTC. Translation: CASSPGTNYGYTF.

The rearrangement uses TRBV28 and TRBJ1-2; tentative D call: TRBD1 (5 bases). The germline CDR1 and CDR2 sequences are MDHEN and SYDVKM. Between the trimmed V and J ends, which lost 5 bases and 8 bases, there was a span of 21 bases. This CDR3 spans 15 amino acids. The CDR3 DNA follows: TGTGCCAGCAGTGCTAGCCCAAGGGACCGAAGAGGCTACACCTTC. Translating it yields CASSASPRDRRGYTF.

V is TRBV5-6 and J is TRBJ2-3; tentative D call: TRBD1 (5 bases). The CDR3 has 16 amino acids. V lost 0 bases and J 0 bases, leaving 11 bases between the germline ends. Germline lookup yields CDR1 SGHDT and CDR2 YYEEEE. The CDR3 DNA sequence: TGTGCCAGCAGCTTGGAGGTAGGGGCTAGCACAGATACGCAGTATTTT. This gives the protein CASSLEVGASTDTQYF.

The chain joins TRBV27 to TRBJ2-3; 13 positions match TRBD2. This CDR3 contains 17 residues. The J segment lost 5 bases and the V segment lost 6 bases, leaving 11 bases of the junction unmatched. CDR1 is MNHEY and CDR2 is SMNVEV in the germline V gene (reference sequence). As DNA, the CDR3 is TGTGCCAGCAGGATCAAACTAGCGGGAGGGCATTTAGATACGCAGTATTTT. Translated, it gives CASRIKLAGGHLDTQYF.

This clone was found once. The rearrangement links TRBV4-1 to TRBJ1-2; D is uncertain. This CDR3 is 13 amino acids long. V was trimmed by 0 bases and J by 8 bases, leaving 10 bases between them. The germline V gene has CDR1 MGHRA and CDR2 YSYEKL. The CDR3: CASSQDRLRGYTF. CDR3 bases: TGCGCCAGCAGCCAAGATCGGCTTCGAGGCTACACCTTC.

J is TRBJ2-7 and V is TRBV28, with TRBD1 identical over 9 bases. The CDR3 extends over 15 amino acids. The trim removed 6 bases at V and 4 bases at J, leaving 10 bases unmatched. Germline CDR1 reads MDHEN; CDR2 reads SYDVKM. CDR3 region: CASRPPGQGKYEQYF. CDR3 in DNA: TGTGCCAGCAGGCCTCCGGGACAGGGAAAATACGAGCAGTACTTC.

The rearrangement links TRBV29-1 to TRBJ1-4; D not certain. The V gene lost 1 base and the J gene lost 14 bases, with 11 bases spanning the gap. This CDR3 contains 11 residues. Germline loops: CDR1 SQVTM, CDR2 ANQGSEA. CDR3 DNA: TGCAGCGTTGAAGTTTCCAGACACCTGTTTTTT. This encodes CSVEVSRHLFF.

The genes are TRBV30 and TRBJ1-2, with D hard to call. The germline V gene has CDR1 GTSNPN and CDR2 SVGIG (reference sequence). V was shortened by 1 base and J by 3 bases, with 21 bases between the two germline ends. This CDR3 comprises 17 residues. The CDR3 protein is CAWSAKGKRLTYYGYTF. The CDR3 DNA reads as TGTGCCTGGAGTGCAAAGGGAAAACGACTGACTTACTATGGCTACACCTTC.

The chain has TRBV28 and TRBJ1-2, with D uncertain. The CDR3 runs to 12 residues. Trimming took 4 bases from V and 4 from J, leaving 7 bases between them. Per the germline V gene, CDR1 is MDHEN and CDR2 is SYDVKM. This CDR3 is CASSWGSYGYTF. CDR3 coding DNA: TGTGCCAGCAGTTGGGGATCCTATGGCTACACCTTC.

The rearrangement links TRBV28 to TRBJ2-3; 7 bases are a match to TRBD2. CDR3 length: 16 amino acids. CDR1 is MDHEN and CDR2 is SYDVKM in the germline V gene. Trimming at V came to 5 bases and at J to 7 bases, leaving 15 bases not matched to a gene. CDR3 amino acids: CASSPVSGGVRNTQYF. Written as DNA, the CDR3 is TGTGCCAGCAGTCCCGTCAGTGGGGGGGTCAGGAATACGCAGTATTTT.

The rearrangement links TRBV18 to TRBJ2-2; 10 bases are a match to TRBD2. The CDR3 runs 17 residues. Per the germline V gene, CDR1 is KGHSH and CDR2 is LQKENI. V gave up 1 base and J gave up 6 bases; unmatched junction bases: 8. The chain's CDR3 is CASSPQSSGGDAGELFF. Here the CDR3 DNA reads TGTGCCAGCTCACCACAATCCAGCGGGGGGGACGCCGGGGAGCTGTTTTTT.

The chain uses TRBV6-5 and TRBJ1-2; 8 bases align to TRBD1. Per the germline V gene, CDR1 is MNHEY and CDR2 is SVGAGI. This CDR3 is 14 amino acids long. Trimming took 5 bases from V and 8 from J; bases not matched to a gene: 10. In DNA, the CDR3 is TGTGCCAGCAGTACCCGAACAGGGGGGCAAGGCTACACCTTC. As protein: CASSTRTGGQGYTF.

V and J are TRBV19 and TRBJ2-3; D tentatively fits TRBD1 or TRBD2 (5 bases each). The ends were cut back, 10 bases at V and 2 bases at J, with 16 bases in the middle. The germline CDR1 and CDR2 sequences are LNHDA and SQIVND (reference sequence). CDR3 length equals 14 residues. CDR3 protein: CATRNPGTTDTQYF. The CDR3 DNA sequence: TGTGCCACCCGAAACCCAGGGACCACAGATACGCAGTATTTT.